These T cell receptor beta chains were read from a single sample in a study of early T cells in non-severe SARS-CoV-2 infection. Each CDR3 protein is one row after TCRdb ran MiXCR on the 5' RACE reads. The sample gives fewer than 65,000 distinct CDR3 sequences, 7.7% of which show up once; over 9.5% is in the top ten. The material sequenced was whole blood, taken at baseline. All receptors derive from an adult who was a healthcare worker with PCR-confirmed SARS-CoV-2 infection or an uninfected control (not recorded which). Each CDR3 is given with its conserved first and last residue. D genes are given only for firm matches. Part of the rows lack a size; the others show once, few, many or a class for expanded clones.

v_call: TRBV9; d_call: TRBD1; clone_size: .; j_call: TRBJ1-4; cdr3_nt: TGTGCCAGCAGCCTGCCGGGACAGGGGAATGAAAAACTGTTTTTT; cdr3_aa: CASSLPGQGNEKLFF
v_call: TRBV7-9; d_call: .; clone_size: .; j_call: TRBJ2-1; cdr3_nt: TGTGCCAGCATCATCACCGGGGTAAATGAGCAGTTCTTC; cdr3_aa: CASIITGVNEQFF
v_call: TRBV4-3; d_call: .; clone_size: many; j_call: TRBJ2-4; cdr3_nt: TGCGCCAGCAGCCAAGATTCGAGGGGCCCAGTGTGGTTC; cdr3_aa: CASSQDSRGPVWF
v_call: TRBV28; d_call: .; clone_size: .; j_call: TRBJ2-6; cdr3_nt: TGTGCCAGCAGTTTTTTCATCCTCGGTGGGGCCAACGTCCTGACTTTC; cdr3_aa: CASSFFILGGANVLTF
v_call: TRBV7-3; d_call: TRBD2; clone_size: many; j_call: TRBJ2-3; cdr3_nt: TGTGCCAGCAACTTAGCGGGAGGTACAGATACGCAGTATTTT; cdr3_aa: CASNLAGGTDTQYF
v_call: TRBV3-1; d_call: .; clone_size: many; j_call: TRBJ2-5; cdr3_nt: TGTGCCAGCAGCCAAGTTGGAACAGGAGAAGAGACCCAGTACTTC; cdr3_aa: CASSQVGTGEETQYF
v_call: TRBV28; d_call: TRBD1; clone_size: .; j_call: TRBJ2-7; cdr3_nt: TGTGCCAGCAGCCCTGGCGGGACAGGATTATGGGAGCAGTACTTC; cdr3_aa: CASSPGGTGLWEQYF
v_call: TRBV28; d_call: .; clone_size: .; j_call: TRBJ2-7; cdr3_nt: TGTGCCAGCAGTTTATTCGGGGGAAGCGAGCAGTACTTC; cdr3_aa: CASSLFGGSEQYF
v_call: TRBV28; d_call: TRBD1; clone_size: .; j_call: TRBJ1-1; cdr3_nt: TGTGCCAGCAGTTTAGCGCAGGGGGCTGGCACTGAAGCTTTCTTT; cdr3_aa: CASSLAQGAGTEAFF
v_call: TRBV6-5; d_call: TRBD1; clone_size: .; j_call: TRBJ2-2; cdr3_nt: TGTGCCAGCAGGTCAACTGGACAGGGGGAAACCGGGGAGCTGTTTTTT; cdr3_aa: CASRSTGQGETGELFF
v_call: TRBV15; d_call: .; clone_size: .; j_call: TRBJ2-7; cdr3_nt: TGTGCCACCAGCAGAGATTTGGGCCGAGGGGCAGTCTACGAGCAGTACTTC; cdr3_aa: CATSRDLGRGAVYEQYF
v_call: TRBV19; d_call: TRBD2; clone_size: .; j_call: TRBJ2-1; cdr3_nt: TGTGCCAGTAGTACCAAACTAGCGGGAGGCGGTGAGCAGTTCTTC; cdr3_aa: CASSTKLAGGGEQFF
v_call: TRBV10-3; d_call: .; clone_size: many; j_call: TRBJ1-5; cdr3_nt: TGTGCCATCAGTGACCTTGCACCTCCGGGCCAAATTCTGCATTTT; cdr3_aa: CAISDLAPPGQILHF
v_call: TRBV12-3/TRBV12-4; d_call: .; clone_size: .; j_call: TRBJ1-1; cdr3_nt: TGTGCCAGCAGTTTAGGTACAGGTTACGGGGTGAACACTGAAGCTTTCTTT; cdr3_aa: CASSLGTGYGVNTEAFF
v_call: TRBV10-3; d_call: .; clone_size: many; j_call: TRBJ2-7; cdr3_nt: TGTGCCATCAGTGAGAAGCGCGAGCAGTACTTC; cdr3_aa: CAISEKREQYF
v_call: TRBV7-6; d_call: TRBD2; clone_size: few; j_call: TRBJ2-1; cdr3_nt: TGTGCCAGCAGCCTAACGGGACTAGGGGGTCCCAATGAGCAGTTCTTC; cdr3_aa: CASSLTGLGGPNEQFF
v_call: TRBV5-1; d_call: .; clone_size: few; j_call: TRBJ2-1; cdr3_nt: TGCGCCAGCAGGGTTCGGGCAGGGCCCTACAATGAGCAGTTCTTC; cdr3_aa: CASRVRAGPYNEQFF
v_call: TRBV3-1; d_call: .; clone_size: many; j_call: TRBJ2-1; cdr3_nt: TGTGCCAGCAGCCAAATCGTTGACAATGAGCAGTTCTTC; cdr3_aa: CASSQIVDNEQFF
v_call: TRBV30; d_call: .; clone_size: .; j_call: TRBJ2-3; cdr3_nt: TGTGCCTGGAGTGTACGGGGAAACACAGATACGCAGTATTTT; cdr3_aa: CAWSVRGNTDTQYF
v_call: TRBV5-6; d_call: TRBD2; clone_size: many; j_call: TRBJ2-7; cdr3_nt: TGTGCCAGCAGCCCCGGGACTAGTCACTACGAGCAGTACTTC; cdr3_aa: CASSPGTSHYEQYF
v_call: TRBV7-3; d_call: TRBD2; clone_size: few; j_call: TRBJ2-2; cdr3_nt: TGTGCCAGCAGCTCGACTAGCGGGAGGAACACCGGGGAGCTGTTTTTT; cdr3_aa: CASSSTSGRNTGELFF
v_call: TRBV12-3/TRBV12-4; d_call: .; clone_size: .; j_call: TRBJ2-1; cdr3_nt: TGTGCCAGCTTATTGGCGGGTACAGGGTACTACAATGAGCAGTTCTTC; cdr3_aa: CASLLAGTGYYNEQFF
v_call: TRBV6-2/TRBV6-3; d_call: TRBD1; clone_size: .; j_call: TRBJ2-7; cdr3_nt: TGTGCCAGCAGTAACCGACAGGGTGCAGACGAGCAGTACTTC; cdr3_aa: CASSNRQGADEQYF
v_call: TRBV20-1; d_call: .; clone_size: .; j_call: TRBJ2-5; cdr3_nt: TGCAGTGCACGGGAGTGGCGTGGGCAAGAGACCCAGTACTTC; cdr3_aa: CSAREWRGQETQYF
v_call: TRBV18; d_call: TRBD2; clone_size: .; j_call: TRBJ2-3; cdr3_nt: TGTGCCAGCTCACCGGGGGGGACTACCACAGATACGCAGTATTTT; cdr3_aa: CASSPGGTTTDTQYF
v_call: TRBV11-2; d_call: .; clone_size: few; j_call: TRBJ2-3; cdr3_nt: TGTGCCAGCAGCACCCATCGGGGGACCACAGATACGCAGTATTTT; cdr3_aa: CASSTHRGTTDTQYF
v_call: TRBV5-4; d_call: .; clone_size: few; j_call: TRBJ2-1; cdr3_nt: TGTGCCAGCAGCCTTGACAGGAAATACAATGAGCAGTTCTTC; cdr3_aa: CASSLDRKYNEQFF
v_call: TRBV10-1; d_call: .; clone_size: many; j_call: TRBJ2-7; cdr3_nt: TGCGCCAGCAGATTTGGAGGGCGGGTGAGGTCCTACGAGCAGTACTTC; cdr3_aa: CASRFGGRVRSYEQYF
v_call: TRBV28; d_call: .; clone_size: .; j_call: TRBJ2-1; cdr3_nt: TGTGCCAGCAGTTTATTTACAGGGTATGCAAATGAGCAGTTCTTC; cdr3_aa: CASSLFTGYANEQFF
v_call: TRBV9; d_call: .; clone_size: few; j_call: TRBJ2-7; cdr3_nt: TGTGCCAGCAGCGTAGACGGAGTATACGAGCAGTACTTC; cdr3_aa: CASSVDGVYEQYF
v_call: TRBV5-1; d_call: TRBD2; clone_size: .; j_call: TRBJ2-7; cdr3_nt: TGCGCCAGCAGCTTGAGTGCAGCGGGAGGTAGCTACGAGCAGTACTTC; cdr3_aa: CASSLSAAGGSYEQYF
v_call: TRBV11-2; d_call: .; clone_size: many; j_call: TRBJ2-7; cdr3_nt: TGTGCCAGCAGCCGCGGGACAGTGTCCTACGAGCAGTACTTC; cdr3_aa: CASSRGTVSYEQYF
v_call: TRBV5-1; d_call: .; clone_size: .; j_call: TRBJ1-2; cdr3_nt: TGCGCCAGCAGCGCCGGGAGCTCCTATGGCTACACCTTC; cdr3_aa: CASSAGSSYGYTF
v_call: TRBV6-5; d_call: TRBD1; clone_size: .; j_call: TRBJ2-5; cdr3_nt: TGTGCCAGCAGTTACGGACAGGGGATGCAAGAGACCCAGTACTTC; cdr3_aa: CASSYGQGMQETQYF
v_call: TRBV29-1; d_call: .; clone_size: .; j_call: TRBJ1-4; cdr3_nt: TGCAGCGTTGGGAGGGGGATGGCGGAAAAACTGTTTTTT; cdr3_aa: CSVGRGMAEKLFF
v_call: TRBV20-1; d_call: TRBD1; clone_size: many; j_call: TRBJ1-2; cdr3_nt: TGCAGTGCTAGAGAGCAGGGGGGTAGCTATGGCTACACCTTC; cdr3_aa: CSAREQGGSYGYTF
v_call: TRBV12-3/TRBV12-4; d_call: .; clone_size: many; j_call: TRBJ2-7; cdr3_nt: TGTGCCAGCAGCCTTAAGTACGAGCAGTACTTC; cdr3_aa: CASSLKYEQYF
v_call: TRBV28; d_call: .; clone_size: many; j_call: TRBJ2-1; cdr3_nt: TGTGCCAGCAGTTTACCCCGCGGCCGCGGGCAGTTCTTC; cdr3_aa: CASSLPRGRGQFF
v_call: TRBV5-5; d_call: .; clone_size: few; j_call: TRBJ1-2; cdr3_nt: TGTGCCAGCAGCTTGTCTTCAGGGTCATATGGCTACACCTTC; cdr3_aa: CASSLSSGSYGYTF
v_call: TRBV6-5; d_call: .; clone_size: many; j_call: TRBJ1-6; cdr3_nt: TGTGCCACCGCTACGGGGAATTCACCCCTCCACTTT; cdr3_aa: CATATGNSPLHF
v_call: TRBV6-6; d_call: .; clone_size: .; j_call: TRBJ2-7; cdr3_nt: TGTGCCACCTCAGGGTGGGGCTTTGACGAGCAGTACTTC; cdr3_aa: CATSGWGFDEQYF
v_call: TRBV20-1; d_call: TRBD2; clone_size: few; j_call: TRBJ2-1; cdr3_nt: TGCAGTGCTAGAGGTCGGGGACTAGCAAATAACGAGCAGTTCTTC; cdr3_aa: CSARGRGLANNEQFF
v_call: TRBV6-6; d_call: .; clone_size: many; j_call: TRBJ2-7; cdr3_nt: TGTGCCAGCAGTTACTCCGGGGGCGAGCAGTACTTC; cdr3_aa: CASSYSGGEQYF
v_call: TRBV4-1; d_call: .; clone_size: .; j_call: TRBJ2-1; cdr3_nt: TGCGCCAGCGGACCGTTCTCCTACAATGAGCAGTTCTTC; cdr3_aa: CASGPFSYNEQFF
v_call: TRBV5-6; d_call: TRBD1; clone_size: many; j_call: TRBJ2-6; cdr3_nt: TGTGCCAGCAGCTTGCTTACAGGGGGCGTCGTATTTGCTGGGGCCAACGTCCTGACTTTC; cdr3_aa: CASSLLTGGVVFAGANVLTF
v_call: TRBV7-2; d_call: TRBD1; clone_size: .; j_call: TRBJ1-5; cdr3_nt: TGTGCCAGCAGCAGACAGGGAAGGAAGCCCCAGCATTTT; cdr3_aa: CASSRQGRKPQHF
v_call: TRBV3-1; d_call: .; clone_size: few; j_call: TRBJ2-1; cdr3_nt: TGTGCCAGCAGCCGTCCAGGGGTACCCAATGAGCAGTTCTTC; cdr3_aa: CASSRPGVPNEQFF
v_call: TRBV27; d_call: .; clone_size: .; j_call: TRBJ1-3; cdr3_nt: TGTGCCAGCACCGAGGCACCTGGAAACACCATATATTTT; cdr3_aa: CASTEAPGNTIYF
v_call: TRBV4-2; d_call: TRBD2; clone_size: .; j_call: TRBJ2-1; cdr3_nt: TGTGCCAGCAGCCCACGGACTAGCGGGACCTCCTACAATGAGCAGTTCTTC; cdr3_aa: CASSPRTSGTSYNEQFF
v_call: TRBV30; d_call: .; clone_size: few; j_call: TRBJ2-4; cdr3_nt: TGTGCCTGGAGTGCGGGGGTCGGGAACATTCAGTACTTC; cdr3_aa: CAWSAGVGNIQYF
v_call: TRBV28; d_call: .; clone_size: .; j_call: TRBJ2-2; cdr3_nt: TGTGCCAGCAGTTTAACCCTATCCACCGGGGAGCTGTTTTTT; cdr3_aa: CASSLTLSTGELFF